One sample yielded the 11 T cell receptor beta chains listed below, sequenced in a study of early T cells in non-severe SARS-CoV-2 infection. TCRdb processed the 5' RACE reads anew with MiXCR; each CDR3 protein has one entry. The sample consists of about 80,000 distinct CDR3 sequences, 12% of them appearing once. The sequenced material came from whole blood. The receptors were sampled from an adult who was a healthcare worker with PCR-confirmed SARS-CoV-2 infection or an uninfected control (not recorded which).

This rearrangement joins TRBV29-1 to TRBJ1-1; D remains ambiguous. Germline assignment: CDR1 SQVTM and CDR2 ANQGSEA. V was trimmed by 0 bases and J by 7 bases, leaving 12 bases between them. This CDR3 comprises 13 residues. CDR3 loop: CSVEDIRTDEAFF. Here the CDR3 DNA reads TGCAGCGTTGAAGATATTCGGACGGATGAAGCTTTCTTT.

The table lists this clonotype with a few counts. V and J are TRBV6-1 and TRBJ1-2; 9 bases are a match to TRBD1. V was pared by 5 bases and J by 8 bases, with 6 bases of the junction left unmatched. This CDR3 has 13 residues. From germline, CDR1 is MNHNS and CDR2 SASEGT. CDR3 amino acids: CASSHRGLIGYTF. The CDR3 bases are TGTGCCAGCAGTCACAGGGGGCTAATCGGCTACACCTTC.

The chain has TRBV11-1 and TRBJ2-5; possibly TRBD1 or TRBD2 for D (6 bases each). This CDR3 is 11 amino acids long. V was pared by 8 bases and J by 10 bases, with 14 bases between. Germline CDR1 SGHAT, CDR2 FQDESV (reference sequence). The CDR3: CASGERGDQYF. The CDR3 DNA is TGTGCCAGCGGGGAGAGGGGGGACCAGTACTTC.

In DNA, the CDR3 is TGCAGCGTTACTCTCTCTGGAAACACCATATATTTT. As protein: CSVTLSGNTIYF. The V gene is TRBV29-1, the J gene TRBJ1-3; D uncertain. CDR3 length equals 12 residues. Germline values: CDR1 SQVTM, CDR2 ANQGSEA. Deletions cut 5 bases from V and 0 bases from J, with 5 bases between.

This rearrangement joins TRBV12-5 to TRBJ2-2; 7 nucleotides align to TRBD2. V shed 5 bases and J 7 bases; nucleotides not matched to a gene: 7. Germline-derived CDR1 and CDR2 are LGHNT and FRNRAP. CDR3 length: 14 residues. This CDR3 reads CASGKAGLGGELFF. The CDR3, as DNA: TGTGCTAGTGGTAAAGCGGGATTGGGCGGGGAGCTGTTTTTT.

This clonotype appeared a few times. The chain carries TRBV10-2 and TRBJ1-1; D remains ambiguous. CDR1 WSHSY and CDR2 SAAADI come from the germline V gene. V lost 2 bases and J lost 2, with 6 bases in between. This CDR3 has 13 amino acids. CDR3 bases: TGCGCCAGCAGTGAGGCGACAAACACTGAAGCTTTCTTT. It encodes CASSEATNTEAFF.

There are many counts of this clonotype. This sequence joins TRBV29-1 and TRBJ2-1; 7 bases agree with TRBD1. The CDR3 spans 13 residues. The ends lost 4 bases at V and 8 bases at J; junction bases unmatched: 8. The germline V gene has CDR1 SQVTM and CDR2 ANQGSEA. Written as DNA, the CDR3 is TGCAGCGTTGCTCCCACAGGGGCGGATGAGCAGTTCTTC. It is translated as CSVAPTGADEQFF.

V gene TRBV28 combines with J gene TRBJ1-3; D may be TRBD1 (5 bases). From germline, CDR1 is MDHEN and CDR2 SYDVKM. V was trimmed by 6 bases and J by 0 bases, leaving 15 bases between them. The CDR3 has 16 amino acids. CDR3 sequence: CASRPGTLNSGNTIYF. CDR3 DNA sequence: TGTGCCAGCAGACCTGGGACCTTAAACTCTGGAAACACCATATATTTT.

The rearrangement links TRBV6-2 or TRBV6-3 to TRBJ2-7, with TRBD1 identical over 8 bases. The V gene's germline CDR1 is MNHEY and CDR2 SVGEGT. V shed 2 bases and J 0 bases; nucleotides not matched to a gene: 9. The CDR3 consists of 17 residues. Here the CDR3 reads CASSYRGTGLLSYEQYF. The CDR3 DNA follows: TGTGCCAGCAGTTACCGAGGGACAGGTTTACTCTCCTACGAGCAGTACTTC.

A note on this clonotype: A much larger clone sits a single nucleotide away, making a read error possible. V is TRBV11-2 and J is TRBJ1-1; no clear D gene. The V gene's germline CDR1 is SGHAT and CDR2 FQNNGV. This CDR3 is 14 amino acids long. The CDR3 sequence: CPSSSGIGGTEAFF. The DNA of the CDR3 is TGTCCCAGCAGTTCGGGAATCGGCGGGACTGAAGCTTTCTTT.

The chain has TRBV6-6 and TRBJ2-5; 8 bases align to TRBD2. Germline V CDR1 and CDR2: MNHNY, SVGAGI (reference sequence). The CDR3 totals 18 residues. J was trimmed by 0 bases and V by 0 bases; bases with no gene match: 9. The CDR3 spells CASSYSTETSEYQETQYF. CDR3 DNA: TGTGCCAGCAGTTACTCGACTGAGACTAGCGAGTACCAAGAGACCCAGTACTTC.